This passage covers 9 T cell receptor beta chains from one sample sequenced in a study of cytomegalovirus exposure and HLA in healthy donors. Primers for the PCR totalled 60 Vbeta and 13 Jbeta. Clones were sequenced by immunoSEQ multiplex PCR, and TCRdb holds only the in-frame ones, with some missing. The repertoire includes some 150,000 clones, 80% of them detected once, and approximately 2.5% sits in the top ten. The sample taken for sequencing was PBMCs. The origin of the receptors is a man between 50 and 59 years old in good health and CMV-seronegative.

Concerning this clone: An end of the junction does not agree with germline; a read error may underlie this. The chain links TRBV7-9 to TRBJ2-3; D ambiguous. Per germline, CDR1 SEHNR and CDR2 FQNEAQ (reference sequence). The CDR3 runs 12 residues. The CDR3 loop reads CSSSLNTDTQYF. The CDR3 DNA sequence: TGTTCCAGCAGCCTAAACACAGATACGCAGTATTTT.

J is TRBJ1-3 and V is TRBV7-9; D is perhaps TRBD1 (5 bases). V was cut by 0 bases and J by 4 bases, with 13 bases left in between. Germline V CDR1 and CDR2: SEHNR, FQNEAQ (reference sequence). CDR3 length: 16 amino acids. CDR3 protein: CASSLASQGSGNTIYF. CDR3 DNA: TGTGCCAGCAGCTTAGCGTCCCAGGGCTCCGGAAACACCATATATTTT.

This clone appeared once. V is TRBV5-1 and J is TRBJ2-5; D remains unclear. The CDR3 runs 14 residues. Germline CDR1 reads SGHRS; CDR2 reads YFSETQ. Between the trimmed V and J ends, which lost 1 base and 3 bases, there was a span of 10 bases. This CDR3 is CASSLTYREETQYF. The CDR3 nucleotides are TGCGCCAGCAGCTTGACTTACCGGGAAGAGACCCAGTACTTC. The full variable domain, its missing parts supplied by reference TRBV5-1 and TRBJ2-5, is KAGVTQTPRYLIKTRGQQVTLSCSPISGHRSVSWYQQTPGQGLQFLFEYFSETQRNKGNFPGRFSGRQFSNSRSEMNVSTLELGDSALYLCASSLTYREETQYFGPGTRLLVL.

The chain combines TRBV9 with TRBJ2-1, with TRBD2 matching 11 bases. The J segment lost 0 bases and the V segment lost 1 base, leaving 3 bases of the junction unmatched. The CDR3 has 17 amino acids. Germline-derived CDR1 and CDR2 are SGDLS and YYNGEE. CDR3 in DNA: TGTGCCAGCAGCGTAAATAGCGGGAGGGCCTCCTACAATGAGCAGTTCTTC. This gives the protein CASSVNSGRASYNEQFF.

CDR3 region: CASSPIVVAGELFF. The CDR3 nucleotides read TGTGCCAGCAGCCCCATTGTAGTAGCCGGGGAGCTGTTTTTT. This rearrangement joins TRBV9 to TRBJ2-2; D not resolved. The CDR3 sequence is 14 residues long. In germline, CDR1 is SGDLS, CDR2 YYNGEE. Trimming cost V 4 bases and J 6 bases, with 13 bases left between them.

The chain is built from TRBV2 and TRBJ2-3, with D possibly being TRBD1 (5 bases). CDR1 and CDR2 from the germline V gene are SNHLY and FYNNEI. Trimming took off 6 bases at V and 3 bases at J, with 10 bases between the two ends. This CDR3 is built from 13 residues. The CDR3 spells CASRGRLTDTQYF. DNA of the CDR3: TGTGCCAGCAGGGGGCGCTTAACAGATACGCAGTATTTT. Variable domain in full (rest from reference TRBV2 and TRBJ2-3): EPEVTQTPSHQVTQMGQEVILRCVPISNHLYFYWYRQILGQKVEFLVSFYNNEISEKSEIFDDQFSVERPDGSNFTLKIRSTKLEDSAMYFCASRGRLTDTQYFGPGTRLTVL.

The chain links TRBV6-6 to TRBJ1-5; the match to TRBD1 covers 7 bases. Looked up from germline, CDR1 is MNHNY and CDR2 is SVGAGI (reference sequence). This CDR3 is built from 13 residues. Unmatched junction bases numbered 1, after V lost 4 bases and J lost 4 bases. The CDR3 loop is CASSLQGNQPQHF. CDR3 sequence (DNA): TGTGCCAGCAGTTTACAGGGGAATCAGCCCCAGCATTTT.

The V and J genes are TRBV9 and TRBJ2-3; 7 bases match TRBD2. This CDR3 region has 16 residues. With V trimmed by 0 bases and J by 2 bases, 6 bases remained unmatched. In germline, CDR1 is SGDLS, CDR2 YYNGEE. In DNA form, the CDR3 reads TGTGCCAGCAGCGTAGGGCCTAGCGGCACCACAGATACGCAGTATTTT. Translation gives CASSVGPSGTTDTQYF.

J is TRBJ2-5 and V is TRBV6-1, with TRBD2 matching 7 bases. Unmatched junction bases numbered 9, after V lost 9 bases and J lost 2 bases. Germline V gene lookup returns CDR1 MNHNS and CDR2 SASEGT. This CDR3 region has 14 residues. CDR3 nucleotide sequence: TGTGCCAGTGGCCAAGCGGGAAGTCAAGAGACCCAGTACTTC. It translates to CASGQAGSQETQYF.